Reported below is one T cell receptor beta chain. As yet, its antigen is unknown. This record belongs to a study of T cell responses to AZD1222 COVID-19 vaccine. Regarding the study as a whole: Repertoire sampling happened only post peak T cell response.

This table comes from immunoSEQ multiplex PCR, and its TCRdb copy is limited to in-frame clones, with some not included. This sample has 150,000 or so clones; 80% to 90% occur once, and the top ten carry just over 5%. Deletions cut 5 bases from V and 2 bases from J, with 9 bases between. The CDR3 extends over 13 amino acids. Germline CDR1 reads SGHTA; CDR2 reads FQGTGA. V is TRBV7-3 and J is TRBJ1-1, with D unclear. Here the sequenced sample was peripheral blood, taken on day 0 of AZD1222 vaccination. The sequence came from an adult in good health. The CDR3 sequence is CASSVQSNTEAFF. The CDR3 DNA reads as TGTGCCAGCAGCGTACAGAGTAACACTGAAGCTTTCTTT.